These 24 T cell receptor beta chains were sequenced from one sample in a study of blood T cells in healthy people across ages. The authors ran a second PCR of about 6 to 11 cycles using a sample-barcoded 5' primer and a J-beta primer mix. Via MiXCR, TCRdb re-called the 5' RACE reads, giving one row per CDR3 protein. The sample has about a million distinct CDR3 sequences; around 54% are singletons. Sequenced sample: blood. These receptors originate from a woman aged 55-70 years in good health.

This chain uses TRBV4-2 with TRBJ2-1, with TRBD2 matching over 8 bases. Germline CDR1 reads LGHNA; CDR2 reads YNFKEQ. V was pared by 0 bases and J by 4 bases, with 5 bases of the junction left unmatched. The CDR3 totals 16 residues. CDR3 region: CASSQEILAGYNEQFF. The CDR3 DNA is TGTGCCAGCAGCCAAGAGATCCTAGCGGGTTACAATGAGCAGTTCTTC.

The chain has TRBV20-1 and TRBJ2-1, with 12 bases lining up with TRBD1. The CDR3 extends over 16 amino acids. V was pared by 6 bases and J by 0 bases, with 6 bases of the junction left unmatched. The germline gives CDR1 DFQATT, CDR2 SNEGSKA (reference sequence). The CDR3 spells CSAEGQGALSYNEQFF. In nucleotides, the CDR3 is TGCAGTGCCGAGGGACAGGGGGCCCTCTCCTACAATGAGCAGTTCTTC.

This clonotype was picked up a small number of times. J is TRBJ2-6 and V is TRBV20-1; D possibly corresponds to TRBD2 (5 bases). The V and J ends lost 2 bases and 0 bases respectively, with 11 bases between them. There are 16 residues in the CDR3. Germline V gene data show CDR1 as DFQATT and CDR2 as SNEGSKA (reference sequence). The CDR3 DNA reads as TGCAGTGCTAGAACCCCGAGGGTCTCTGGGGCCAACGTCCTGACTTTC. Encoded protein: CSARTPRVSGANVLTF.

This clonotype was picked up a small number of times. This chain joins TRBV6-5 and TRBJ2-5; a weak D match, TRBD1 (5 bases). V lost 3 bases and J 4 bases, leaving 12 bases between the germline ends. CDR3 length: 14 residues. The germline CDR1 and CDR2 sequences are MNHEY and SVGAGI. This CDR3 reads CASSYVQGRETQYF. The CDR3 coding sequence is TGTGCCAGCAGTTATGTCCAGGGCAGAGAGACCCAGTACTTC.

This clonotype was detected a few times. The rearrangement uses TRBV29-1 and TRBJ2-7, with 9 bases aligning to TRBD1. Germline-derived CDR1 and CDR2 are SQVTM and ANQGSEA. CDR3 size: 12 residues. V trimming: 6 bases; J trimming: 5 bases; junction bases outside the gene matches: 5. The CDR3 bases are TGCAGCGTAGCACAGGGGGCTGACGAGCAGTACTTC. Translated: CSVAQGADEQYF.

This clonotype turned up a few times. The J gene is TRBJ2-5, the V gene TRBV12-3 or TRBV12-4; D remains ambiguous. Deletions cut 5 bases from V and 4 bases from J, with 8 bases between. The CDR3 runs 12 residues. This chain's CDR3 is CASSRRGETQYF. In nucleotides, the CDR3 is TGTGCCAGCAGTCGTAGAGGAGAGACCCAGTACTTC.

This clonotype was counted once. The chain carries TRBV11-2 and TRBJ2-3, with 10 bases lining up with TRBD2. J lost 4 bases, V lost 5 bases, and 6 bases had no gene match. CDR1 and CDR2 (germline): SGHAT, FQNNGV. The CDR3 is 15 amino acids. CDR3 in amino acids: CASSLQSGRADTQYF. The CDR3 DNA reads as TGTGCCAGCAGCCTTCAAAGCGGGAGGGCAGATACGCAGTATTTT.

V usage is TRBV6-5 and J usage is TRBJ2-4; D is undetermined. CDR1 and CDR2 (germline): MNHEY, SVGAGI. CDR3 length: 13 amino acids. Trimming stripped 2 bases from V and 5 bases from J, with 7 bases between. The CDR3 spells CASSYRPQNIQYF. The CDR3 nucleotides are TGTGCCAGCAGTTACCGCCCACAAAACATTCAGTACTTC.

The gene calls are TRBV4-3 and TRBJ2-2; D remains unclear. CDR3 size: 14 residues. In germline, CDR1 is LGHNA, CDR2 YSLEER. V dropped 0 bases and J dropped 4 bases, with 6 bases sitting between them. CDR3 sequence: CASSQDFRTGELFF. CDR3 DNA: TGCGCCAGCAGCCAAGATTTTCGCACCGGGGAGCTGTTTTTT.

This clonotype appeared a single time. The rearrangement uses TRBV9 and TRBJ2-6, with TRBD2 as a possible D gene (6 bases). V shed 3 bases and J shed 0 bases, with 16 bases lying between them. The CDR3 is 18 amino acids. Per the germline V gene, CDR1 is SGDLS and CDR2 is YYNGEE. DNA for the CDR3: TGTGCCAGCAGCGACCGACTAGTAGGGTACTCTGGGGCCAACGTCCTGACTTTC. Protein: CASSDRLVGYSGANVLTF.

V and J are TRBV28 and TRBJ2-3, with 7 positions matching TRBD1. Germline V gene data show CDR1 as MDHEN and CDR2 as SYDVKM. This CDR3 contains 14 residues. V lost 6 bases, J lost 4 bases, and 7 bases stayed unmatched. The CDR3 loop is CASSMTGIADTQYF. CDR3 nucleotides: TGTGCCAGCAGCATGACAGGGATCGCAGATACGCAGTATTTT.

The V and J genes are TRBV4-2 and TRBJ1-1, with TRBD1 matching 9 bases. The J segment lost 2 bases and the V segment lost 3 bases, leaving 7 bases of the junction unmatched. The germline V gene encodes CDR1 LGHNA and CDR2 YNFKEQ. The CDR3 covers 16 residues. The DNA of the CDR3 is TGTGCCAGCAGCCAGCTTGGGACAGGGAGAAACACTGAAGCTTTCTTT. Its translation: CASSQLGTGRNTEAFF.

The chain carries TRBV7-9 and TRBJ1-5; 7 bases are shared with TRBD1. This CDR3 has 16 residues. Germline CDR1 reads SEHNR; CDR2 reads FQNEAQ (reference sequence). V shed 1 base, J shed 0 bases, and the junction held 3 bases outside the gene matches. The CDR3 nucleotides are TGTGCCAGCAGCTTAGACGGGACAGTTAGCAATCAGCCCCAGCATTTT. Its translation: CASSLDGTVSNQPQHF.

This clonotype turned up a few times. This chain connects TRBV4-2 to TRBJ2-3; no clear D. The length of the CDR3 is 12 residues. Germline CDR1 and CDR2: LGHNA and YNFKEQ. V was cut by 2 bases and J by 8 bases, with 8 bases left in between. The CDR3 spells CASSQTGGTQYF. For the CDR3, the DNA is TGTGCCAGCAGCCAAACGGGCGGTACGCAGTATTTT.

CDR3 DNA sequence: TGCAGTGCTAGAGGGACAGGGCGATACGAGCAGTACTTC. This gives the protein CSARGTGRYEQYF. V and J are TRBV20-1 and TRBJ2-7; 8 nucleotides line up with TRBD1. After removal of 1 base from V and 4 bases from J, the junction contained 3 bases not matched to a gene. Germline assignment: CDR1 DFQATT and CDR2 SNEGSKA (reference sequence). The CDR3 consists of 13 residues.

The V gene is TRBV4-1, the J gene TRBJ2-1, with 10 bases matching TRBD1. Germline V gene sequence: CDR1 MGHRA, CDR2 YSYEKL. V lost 0 bases, J lost 5 bases, and 7 bases stayed unmatched. The CDR3 covers 17 residues. The chain's CDR3 is CASSQDGSGQGNNEQFF. The DNA for the CDR3 is TGCGCCAGCAGCCAAGACGGGTCGGGACAGGGGAACAATGAGCAGTTCTTC.

The V and J genes are TRBV7-9 and TRBJ2-3, with 8 positions matching TRBD2. The CDR3 spans 15 residues. Germline CDR1 SEHNR, CDR2 FQNEAQ (reference sequence). The V gene end was trimmed by 6 bases and the J gene end by 0 bases; junction bases not matched to a gene: 5. The CDR3 region is CASRTSGASTDTQYF. CDR3 bases: TGTGCCAGCAGAACTAGCGGAGCTAGCACAGATACGCAGTATTTT.

This clonotype was recorded once. The V and J genes are TRBV20-1 and TRBJ1-1; D may be TRBD1 (5 bases). The CDR3 contains 14 residues. Germline V lookup: CDR1 DFQATT, CDR2 SNEGSKA (reference sequence). The V end was cut by 0 bases, the J end by 5 bases, with 13 bases between. The CDR3 loop reads CSARDVGAGTEAFF. The DNA of the CDR3 is TGCAGTGCTAGAGATGTTGGGGCTGGGACTGAAGCTTTCTTT.

Note on this clonotype: The junction differs from germline at one of its ends, possibly a read error. The J gene is TRBJ2-2, the V gene TRBV7-9; D is perhaps TRBD2 (5 bases). Germline CDR1 SEHNR, CDR2 FQNEAQ (reference sequence). The CDR3 has 14 residues. For the CDR3, the DNA is TGTGCCAGCAGCGTAGGGCGCAACGCCGGGGAGTTGTTTTTT. Translating gives CASSVGRNAGELFF.

This clonotype was detected only a few times. The chain carries TRBV20-1 and TRBJ2-3; the D gene is possibly TRBD2 (5 bases). The germline V gene has CDR1 DFQATT and CDR2 SNEGSKA (reference sequence). The CDR3 consists of 12 residues. V was shortened by 4 bases and J by 2 bases, with 7 bases between the two germline ends. This CDR3 is CSATDFTDTQYF. DNA for the CDR3: TGCAGTGCTACGGACTTCACAGATACGCAGTATTTT.

The CDR3 spells CSVAGGISTDTQYF. The CDR3 coding sequence is TGCAGCGTTGCAGGAGGAATTAGCACAGATACGCAGTATTTT. The rearrangement uses TRBV29-1 and TRBJ2-3; TRBD2 might be the D (5 bases). The CDR3 runs 14 residues. V lost 4 bases, J lost 0 bases, and 11 bases lay in between. The germline V gene has CDR1 SQVTM and CDR2 ANQGSEA.

In its sample, this clonotype was seen a few times. J is TRBJ1-1 and V is TRBV10-3, with D maybe TRBD1 (6 bases). There are 12 residues in the CDR3. The V gene lost 9 bases and the J gene lost 4 bases, with 12 bases spanning the gap. CDR1 is ENHRY, CDR2 SYGVKD, per germline. CDR3 residues: CAIGGEGTEAFF. CDR3 bases: TGTGCCATAGGGGGAGAGGGCACTGAAGCTTTCTTT.

V usage is TRBV5-6 and J usage is TRBJ2-7; no reliable D call. The germline V gene encodes CDR1 SGHDT and CDR2 YYEEEE. The CDR3 sequence is 15 residues long. V lost 4 bases to trimming and J lost 4 bases, with 18 bases between them. As DNA, the CDR3 is TGTGCCAGCAGCCGTGACCCGAGAACACAGTACGAGCAGTACTTC. Translation: CASSRDPRTQYEQYF. Full variable domain (remainder filled in from reference TRBV5-6 and TRBJ2-7): DAGVTQSPTHLIKTRGQQVTLRCSPKSGHDTVSWYQQALGQGPQFIFQYYEEEERQRGNFPDRFSGHQFPNYSSELNVNALLLGDSALYLCASSRDPRTQYEQYFGPGTRLTVT.

This chain links TRBV3-1 with TRBJ2-3, with 11 bases identical to TRBD2. Germline-derived CDR1 and CDR2 are LGHDT and YNNKEL (reference sequence). Trimming cost V 0 bases and J 4 bases; bases outside gene matches: 6. This CDR3 is built from 17 residues. The CDR3 nucleotides read TGTGCCAGCAGCCAAGATTCACTAGCGGGAGTAGCAGATACGCAGTATTTT. Translated, it gives CASSQDSLAGVADTQYF.